A selection of T cell receptor beta chains follows, all from one sample in a study of OX40 agonist ivuxolimab in advanced cancers. Generated by immunoSEQ multiplex PCR, the TCRdb table keeps only in-frame clones and is missing some. The repertoire holds 69,000 or so clones, with 82% as singletons. This specimen consisted of CD4+ or CD8+ T cells sorted from blood, obtained in a trial of the OX40 agonist ivuxolimab. The receptors shown here come from an adult with an advanced solid tumor such as melanoma, head and neck, liver or kidney cancer. The CDR3 runs from the conserved cysteine through the conserved F or W. A D gene is named only where the DNA matches it firmly.

TRBD2,TRBV15,TRBJ2-7,TGTGCCACCAGCAGAGGGGGGACTAGCGGGACCGAGCAGTACTTC,CATSRGGTSGTEQYF
NA,TRBV7-8,TRBJ2-6,TGTGCCAGCAGCTTAATCTCTGGGGCCAACGTCCTGACTTTC,CASSLISGANVLTF
TRBD1,TRBV28,TRBJ2-7,TGTGCCAGCAGTTTCGGGGACAGACTTCGAGGGGCCTACGAGCAGTACTTC,CASSFGDRLRGAYEQYF
TRBD1,TRBV5-1,TRBJ2-1,TGCGCCAGCAGCGCCACCGACAGGGAAAACAATGAGCAGTTCTTC,CASSATDRENNEQFF
NA,TRBV5-1,TRBJ1-1,TGCGCCAGCAGCTTGGGCCCGGTCAGGAACACTGAAGCTTTCTTT,CASSLGPVRNTEAFF
NA,TRBV10-3,TRBJ1-6,TGTGCCATCAGAGACGAGGACAGACGTTCACCCCTCCACTTT,CAIRDEDRRSPLHF
TRBD1,TRBV5-4,TRBJ1-3,TGTGCCAGCAGCTTGGGGACAGGGAGCTCTGGAAACACCATATATTTT,CASSLGTGSSGNTIYF
NA,TRBV2,TRBJ1-2,TGTGCCAGCAGCGCGGACAGAAACTATGGCTACACCTTC,CASSADRNYGYTF
NA,TRBV5-1,TRBJ2-6,TGCGCCAGCAGCTTTAGCGGCTCTGGGGCCAACGTCCTGACTTTC,CASSFSGSGANVLTF
TRBD1,TRBV5-1,TRBJ2-2,TGCGCCAGCAGCTTGGAGTCCGGGACAGGGGGCGAAGAGCTGTTTTTT,CASSLESGTGGEELFF
NA,TRBV28,TRBJ1-4,TGTGCCAGCAGTTTCAGTTATACATGGGGAGGAACTAATGAAAAACTGTTTTTT,CASSFSYTWGGTNEKLFF
NA,TRBV5-4,TRBJ1-1,TGTGCCAGCAGCTCCGGACAGCAGAACACTGAAGCTTTCTTT,CASSSGQQNTEAFF
NA,TRBV11-3,TRBJ2-3,TGTGCCAGCAGCCCCTTAGCGGAGGACCGTTGCGCAGATACGCAGTATTTT,CASSPLAEDRCADTQYF
TRBD1,TRBV19,TRBJ1-2,TGTGCCAGCAGTCTGGCTCGGGGACAGGTCTATGGCTACACCTTC,CASSLARGQVYGYTF
TRBD1,TRBV10-3,TRBJ1-1,TGTGCCATCCAAAGGGACAGGGCGAACACTGAAGCTTTCTTT,CAIQRDRANTEAFF
NA,TRBV6-1,TRBJ1-2,TGTGCCAGCAGTGAATATGGGAGGATCGTATCCGGACGGGGTCGATATGGCTACACCTTC,CASSEYGRIVSGRGRYGYTF
TRBD2,TRBV4-2,TRBJ2-6,TGTGCCAGCAGCCAACCTCAATTGGTGCTAGCGGGGGAATATGGGGCCAACGTCCTGACTTTC,CASSQPQLVLAGEYGANVLTF
NA,TRBV6-5,TRBJ1-2,TGTGCCAGCAGCCCCGGCCTCAACTATGGCTACACCTTC,CASSPGLNYGYTF